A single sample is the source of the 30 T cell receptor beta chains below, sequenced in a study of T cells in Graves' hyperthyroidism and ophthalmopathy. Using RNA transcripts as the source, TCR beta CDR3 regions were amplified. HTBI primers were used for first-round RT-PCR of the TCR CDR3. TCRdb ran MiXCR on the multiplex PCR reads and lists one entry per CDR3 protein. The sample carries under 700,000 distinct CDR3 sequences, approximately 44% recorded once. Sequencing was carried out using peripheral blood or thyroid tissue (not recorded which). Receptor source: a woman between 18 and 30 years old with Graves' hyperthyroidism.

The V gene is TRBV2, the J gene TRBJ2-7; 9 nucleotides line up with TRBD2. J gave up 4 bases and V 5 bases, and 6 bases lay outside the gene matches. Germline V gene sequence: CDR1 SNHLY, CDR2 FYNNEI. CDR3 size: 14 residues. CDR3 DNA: TGTGCCAGCAGTCCTGGACTAGCGTGGTACGAGCAGTACTTC. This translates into CASSPGLAWYEQYF.

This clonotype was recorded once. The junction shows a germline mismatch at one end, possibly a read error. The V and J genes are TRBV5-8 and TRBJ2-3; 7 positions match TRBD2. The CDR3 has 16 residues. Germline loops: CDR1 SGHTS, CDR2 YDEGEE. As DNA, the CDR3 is TGCGCCAGCAGCGTACGGACTAGTTACTTTTCAGATACGCAGTATTTT. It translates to CASSVRTSYFSDTQYF.

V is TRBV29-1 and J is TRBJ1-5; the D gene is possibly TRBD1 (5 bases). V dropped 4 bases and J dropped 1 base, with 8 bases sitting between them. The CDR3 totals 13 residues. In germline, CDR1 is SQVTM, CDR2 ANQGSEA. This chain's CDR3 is CSVAGPSNQPQHF. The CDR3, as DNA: TGCAGCGTTGCGGGACCCAGCAATCAGCCCCAGCATTTT.

Here the CDR3 DNA reads TGTGCCAGCAGTTACTCGACAGAGGCGGGTCAGCCCCAGCATTTT. This gives the protein CASSYSTEAGQPQHF. This chain links TRBV6-5 with TRBJ1-5; the D gene is possibly TRBD1 (5 bases). This CDR3 spans 15 amino acids. V shed 0 bases and J shed 6 bases, with 12 bases lying between them. CDR1 is MNHEY, CDR2 SVGAGI, per germline.

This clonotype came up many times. CDR3 residues: CASRRGGNSPLHF. The DNA of the CDR3 is TGTGCCAGCCGGAGGGGAGGTAATTCACCCCTCCACTTT. The chain combines TRBV25-1 with TRBJ1-6, with a possible D match to TRBD1 (5 bases). Germline values: CDR1 MGHDK, CDR2 SYGVNS. V lost 8 bases and J lost 6, with 11 bases in between. The CDR3 extends over 13 amino acids. The full variable domain, completed using reference TRBV25-1 and TRBJ1-6, is EADIYQTPRYLVIGTGKKITLECSQTMGHDKMYWYQQDPGMELHLIHYSYGVNSTEKGDLSSESTVSRIRTEHFPLTLESARPSHTSQYLCASRRGGNSPLHFGNGTRLTVT.

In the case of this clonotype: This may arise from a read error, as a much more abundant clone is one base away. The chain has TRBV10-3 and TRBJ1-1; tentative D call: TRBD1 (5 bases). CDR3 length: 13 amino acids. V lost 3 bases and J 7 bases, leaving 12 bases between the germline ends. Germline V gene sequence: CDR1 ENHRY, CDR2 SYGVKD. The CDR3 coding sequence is TGTGCCATCAGTGAAGTGCCAGGGTTTGAAGCTTTCTTT. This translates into CAISEVPGFEAFF.

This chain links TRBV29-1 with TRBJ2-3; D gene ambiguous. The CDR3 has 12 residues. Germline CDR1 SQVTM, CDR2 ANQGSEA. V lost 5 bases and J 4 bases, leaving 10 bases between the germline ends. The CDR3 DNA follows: TGCAGCGTTCTCCCCACCCCAGATACGCAGTATTTT. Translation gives CSVLPTPDTQYF.

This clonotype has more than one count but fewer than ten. CDR3 coding DNA: TGTGCCAGCAGCCCGATGGCAGGGAGCTATAGCAATCAGCCCCAGCATTTT. Translated, it gives CASSPMAGSYSNQPQHF. The chain links TRBV7-9 to TRBJ1-5, with D perhaps matching TRBD1 (5 bases). CDR1 and CDR2 (germline): SEHNR, FQNEAQ (reference sequence). This CDR3 has 17 amino acids. V was shortened by 5 bases and J by 0 bases, with 17 bases between the two germline ends.

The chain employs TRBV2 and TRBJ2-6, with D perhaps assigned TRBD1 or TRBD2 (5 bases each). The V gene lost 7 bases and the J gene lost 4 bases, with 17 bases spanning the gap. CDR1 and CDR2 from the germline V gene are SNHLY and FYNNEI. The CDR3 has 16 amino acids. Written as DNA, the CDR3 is TGTGCCAGCAAGGTCAGGGCATGGAGGGGGGCCAACGTCCTGACTTTC. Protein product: CASKVRAWRGANVLTF.

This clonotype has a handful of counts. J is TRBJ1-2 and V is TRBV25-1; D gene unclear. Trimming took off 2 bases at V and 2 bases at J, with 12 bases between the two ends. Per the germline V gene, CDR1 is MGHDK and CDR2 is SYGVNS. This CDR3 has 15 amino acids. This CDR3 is CASSERSHQNYGYTF. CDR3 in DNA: TGTGCCAGCAGTGAAAGATCGCACCAGAACTATGGCTACACCTTC.

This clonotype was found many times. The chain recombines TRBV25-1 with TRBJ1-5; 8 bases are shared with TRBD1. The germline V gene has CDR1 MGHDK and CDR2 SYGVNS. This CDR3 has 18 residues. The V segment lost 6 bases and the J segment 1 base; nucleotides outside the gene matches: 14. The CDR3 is CASSSGGVWVMSNQPQHF. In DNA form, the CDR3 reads TGTGCCAGCAGCTCAGGGGGCGTGTGGGTCATGAGCAATCAGCCCCAGCATTTT.

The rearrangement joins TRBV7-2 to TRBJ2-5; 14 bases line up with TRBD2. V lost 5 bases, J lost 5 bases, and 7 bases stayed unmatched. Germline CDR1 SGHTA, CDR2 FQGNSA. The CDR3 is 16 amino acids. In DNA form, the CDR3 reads TGTGCCAGCAGCCGTCCGGGACTAGCGGGAGTCGAGACCCAGTACTTC. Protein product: CASSRPGLAGVETQYF.

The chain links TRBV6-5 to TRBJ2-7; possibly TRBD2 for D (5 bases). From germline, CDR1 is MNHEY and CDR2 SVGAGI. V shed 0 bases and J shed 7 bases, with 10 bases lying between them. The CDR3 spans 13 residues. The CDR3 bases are TGTGCCAGCAGTTACTCGAGAGGGATGGAGCAGTACTTC. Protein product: CASSYSRGMEQYF.

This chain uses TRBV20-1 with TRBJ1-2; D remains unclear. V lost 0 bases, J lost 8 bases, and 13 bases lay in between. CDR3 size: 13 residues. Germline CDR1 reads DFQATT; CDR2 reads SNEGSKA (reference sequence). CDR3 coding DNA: TGCAGTGCTAGAGATCACGGGATCTGGGGCTACACCTTC. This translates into CSARDHGIWGYTF.

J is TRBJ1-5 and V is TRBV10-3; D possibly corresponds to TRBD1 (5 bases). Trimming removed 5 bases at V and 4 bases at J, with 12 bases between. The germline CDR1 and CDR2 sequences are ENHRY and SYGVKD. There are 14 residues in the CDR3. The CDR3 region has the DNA TGTGCCATCAGTCACTCTGGGGGGAATCAGCCCCAGCATTTT. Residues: CAISHSGGNQPQHF.

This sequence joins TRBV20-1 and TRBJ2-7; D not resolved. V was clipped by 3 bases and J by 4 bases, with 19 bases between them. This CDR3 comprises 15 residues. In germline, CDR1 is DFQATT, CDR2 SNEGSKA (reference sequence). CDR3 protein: CSASEPEVGNYEQYF. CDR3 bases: TGCAGTGCTAGCGAACCTGAGGTTGGAAATTACGAGCAGTACTTC.

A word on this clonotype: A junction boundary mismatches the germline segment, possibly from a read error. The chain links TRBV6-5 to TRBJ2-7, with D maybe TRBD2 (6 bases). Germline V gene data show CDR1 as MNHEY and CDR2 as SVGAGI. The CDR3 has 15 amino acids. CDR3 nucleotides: TGTACCAGCAAGTTAGACGGGAGCGGAGGCTACGAGCAGTACTTC. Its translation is CTSKLDGSGGYEQYF.

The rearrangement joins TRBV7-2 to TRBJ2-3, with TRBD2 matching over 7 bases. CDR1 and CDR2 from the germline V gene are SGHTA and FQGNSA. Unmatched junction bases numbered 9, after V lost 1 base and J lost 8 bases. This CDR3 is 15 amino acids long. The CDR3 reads CASSLEGGAGVTQYF. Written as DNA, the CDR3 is TGTGCCAGCAGCTTAGAGGGCGGGGCGGGAGTTACGCAGTATTTT. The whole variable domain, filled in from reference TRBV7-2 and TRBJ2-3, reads GAGVSQSPSNKVTEKGKDVELRCDPISGHTALYWYRQSLGQGLEFLIYFQGNSAPDKSGLPSDRFSAERTGGSVSTLTIQRTQQEDSAVYLCASSLEGGAGVTQYFGPGTRLTVL.

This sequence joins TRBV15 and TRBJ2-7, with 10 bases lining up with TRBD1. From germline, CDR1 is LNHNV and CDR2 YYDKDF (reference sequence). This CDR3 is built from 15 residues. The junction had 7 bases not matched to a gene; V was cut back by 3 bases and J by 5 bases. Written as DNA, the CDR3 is TGTGCCACCAGCAGGGTGACAGGGGGCGGCCACGAGCAGTACTTC. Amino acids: CATSRVTGGGHEQYF.

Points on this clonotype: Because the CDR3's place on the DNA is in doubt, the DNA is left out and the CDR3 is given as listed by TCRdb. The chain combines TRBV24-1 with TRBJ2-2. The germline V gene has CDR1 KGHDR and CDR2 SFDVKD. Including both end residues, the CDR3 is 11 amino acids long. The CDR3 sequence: CATKVQGSCFF.

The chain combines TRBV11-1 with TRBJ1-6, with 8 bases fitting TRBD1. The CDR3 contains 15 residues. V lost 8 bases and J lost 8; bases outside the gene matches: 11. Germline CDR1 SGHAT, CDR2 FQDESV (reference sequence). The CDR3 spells CASSPSAGGDSPLHF. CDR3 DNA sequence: TGTGCCAGCTCACCATCGGCAGGGGGCGATTCACCCCTCCACTTT.

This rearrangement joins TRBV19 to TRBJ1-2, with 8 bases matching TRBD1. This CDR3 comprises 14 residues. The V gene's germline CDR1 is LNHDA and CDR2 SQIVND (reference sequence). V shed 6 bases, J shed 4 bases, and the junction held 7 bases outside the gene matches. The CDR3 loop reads CASSRTGSSYGYTF. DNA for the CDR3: TGTGCCAGTAGCAGGACAGGGAGCTCCTATGGCTACACCTTC.

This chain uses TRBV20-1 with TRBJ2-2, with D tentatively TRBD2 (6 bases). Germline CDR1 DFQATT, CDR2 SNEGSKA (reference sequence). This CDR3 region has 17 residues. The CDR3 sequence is CSVGLHGTLDGTGELFF. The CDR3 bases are TGCAGCGTTGGACTACACGGGACCCTTGATGGGACCGGGGAGCTGTTTTTT.

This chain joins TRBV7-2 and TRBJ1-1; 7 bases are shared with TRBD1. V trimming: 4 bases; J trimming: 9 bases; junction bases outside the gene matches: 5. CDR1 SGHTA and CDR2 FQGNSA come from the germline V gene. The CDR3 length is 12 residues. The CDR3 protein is CASSWEDRQAFF. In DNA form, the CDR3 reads TGTGCCAGCAGCTGGGAGGACAGGCAAGCTTTCTTT.

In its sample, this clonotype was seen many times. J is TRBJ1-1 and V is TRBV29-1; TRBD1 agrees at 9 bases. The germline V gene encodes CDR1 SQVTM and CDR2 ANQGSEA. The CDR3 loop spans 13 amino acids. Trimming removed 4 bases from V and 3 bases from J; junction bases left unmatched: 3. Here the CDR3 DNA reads TGCAGCGTTGGAACAGGGGGCGACACTGAAGCTTTCTTT. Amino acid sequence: CSVGTGGDTEAFF.

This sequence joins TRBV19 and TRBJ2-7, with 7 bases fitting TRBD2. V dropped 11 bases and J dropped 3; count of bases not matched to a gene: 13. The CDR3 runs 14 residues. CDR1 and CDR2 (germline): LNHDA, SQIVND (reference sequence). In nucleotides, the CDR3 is TGTGCCTGGAGCGGGGCTAGCGGACGCTACGAGCAGTACTTC. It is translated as CAWSGASGRYEQYF.

The CDR3 loop is CASSLFPTGNSPLHF. The CDR3 DNA sequence: TGTGCCAGCAGTTTGTTCCCGACAGGGAATTCACCCCTCCACTTT. The rearrangement joins TRBV25-1 to TRBJ1-6; 7 bases map to TRBD1. The junction had 8 bases not matched to a gene; V was cut back by 5 bases and J by 7 bases. Germline CDR1 is MGHDK and CDR2 is SYGVNS. The length of the CDR3 is 15 residues.

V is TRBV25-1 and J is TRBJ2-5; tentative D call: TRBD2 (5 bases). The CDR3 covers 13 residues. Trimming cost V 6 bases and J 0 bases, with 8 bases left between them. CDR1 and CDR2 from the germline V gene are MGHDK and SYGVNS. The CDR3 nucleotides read TGTGCCAGCAGCGTCGGGGACCAAGAGACCCAGTACTTC. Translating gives CASSVGDQETQYF.

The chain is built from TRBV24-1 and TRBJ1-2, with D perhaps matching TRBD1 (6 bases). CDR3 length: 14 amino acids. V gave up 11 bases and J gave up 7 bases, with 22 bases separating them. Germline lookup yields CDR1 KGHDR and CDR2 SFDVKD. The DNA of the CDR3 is TGTGCCAGCCCACCACCTTGGACAGATGCTGGCTACACCTTC. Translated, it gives CASPPPWTDAGYTF.

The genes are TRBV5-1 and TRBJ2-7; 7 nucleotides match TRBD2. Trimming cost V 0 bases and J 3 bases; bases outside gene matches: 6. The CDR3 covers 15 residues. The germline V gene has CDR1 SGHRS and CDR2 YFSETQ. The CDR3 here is CASSLAAGANYEQYF. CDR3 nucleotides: TGCGCCAGCAGCTTGGCGGCGGGAGCCAACTACGAGCAGTACTTC.